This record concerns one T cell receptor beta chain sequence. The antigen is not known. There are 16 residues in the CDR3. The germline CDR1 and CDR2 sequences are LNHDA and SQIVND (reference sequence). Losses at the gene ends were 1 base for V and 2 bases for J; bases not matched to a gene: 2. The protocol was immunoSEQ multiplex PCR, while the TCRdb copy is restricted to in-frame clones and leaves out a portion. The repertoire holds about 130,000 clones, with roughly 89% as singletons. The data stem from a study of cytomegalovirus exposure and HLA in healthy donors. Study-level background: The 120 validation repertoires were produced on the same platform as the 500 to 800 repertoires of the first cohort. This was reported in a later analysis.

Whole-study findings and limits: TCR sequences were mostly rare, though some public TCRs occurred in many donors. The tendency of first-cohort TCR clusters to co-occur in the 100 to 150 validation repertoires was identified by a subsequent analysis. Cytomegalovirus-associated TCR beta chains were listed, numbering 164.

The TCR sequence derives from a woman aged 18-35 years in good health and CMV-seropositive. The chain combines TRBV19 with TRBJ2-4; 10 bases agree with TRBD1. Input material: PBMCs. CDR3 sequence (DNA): TGTGCCAGTAGTATAGGACAGGGGGCGTCCAAAAACATTCAGTACTTC. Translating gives CASSIGQGASKNIQYF.